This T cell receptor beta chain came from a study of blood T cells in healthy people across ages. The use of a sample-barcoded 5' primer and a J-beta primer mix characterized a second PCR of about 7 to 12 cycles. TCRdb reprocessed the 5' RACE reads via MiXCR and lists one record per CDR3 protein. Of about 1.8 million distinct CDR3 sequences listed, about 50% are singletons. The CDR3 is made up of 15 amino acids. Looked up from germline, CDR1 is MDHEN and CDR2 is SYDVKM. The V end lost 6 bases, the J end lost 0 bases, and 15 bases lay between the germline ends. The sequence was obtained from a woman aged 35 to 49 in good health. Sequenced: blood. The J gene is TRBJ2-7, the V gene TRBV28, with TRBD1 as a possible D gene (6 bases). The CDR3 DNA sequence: TGTGCCAGCAGCGAACACAGGGTCGACTCCTACGAGCAGTACTTC. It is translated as CASSEHRVDSYEQYF.